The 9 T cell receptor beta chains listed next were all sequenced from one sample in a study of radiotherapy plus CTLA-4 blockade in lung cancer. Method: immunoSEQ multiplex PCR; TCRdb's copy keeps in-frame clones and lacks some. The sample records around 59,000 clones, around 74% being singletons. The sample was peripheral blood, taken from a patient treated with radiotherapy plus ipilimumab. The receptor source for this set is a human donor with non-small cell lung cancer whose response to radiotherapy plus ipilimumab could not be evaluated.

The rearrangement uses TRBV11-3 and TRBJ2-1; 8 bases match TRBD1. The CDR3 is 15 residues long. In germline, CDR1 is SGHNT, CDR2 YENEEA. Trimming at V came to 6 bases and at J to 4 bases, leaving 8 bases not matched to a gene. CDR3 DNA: TGTGCCAGCAGTCACGGGACAGGCAATTACAATGAGCAGTTCTTC. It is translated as CASSHGTGNYNEQFF.

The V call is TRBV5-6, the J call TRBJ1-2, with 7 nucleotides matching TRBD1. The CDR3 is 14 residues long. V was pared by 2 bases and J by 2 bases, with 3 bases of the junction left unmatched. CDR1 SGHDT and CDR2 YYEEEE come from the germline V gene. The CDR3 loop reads CASSLEQGNYGYTF. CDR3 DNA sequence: TGTGCCAGCAGCTTAGAACAGGGGAACTATGGCTACACCTTC.

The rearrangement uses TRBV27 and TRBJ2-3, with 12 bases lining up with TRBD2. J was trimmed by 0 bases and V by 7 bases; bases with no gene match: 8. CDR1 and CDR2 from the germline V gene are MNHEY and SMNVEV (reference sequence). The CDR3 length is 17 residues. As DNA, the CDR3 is TGTGCCAGCACCAAACCCGGACTAGCGGGGAGCACAGATACGCAGTATTTT. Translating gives CASTKPGLAGSTDTQYF.

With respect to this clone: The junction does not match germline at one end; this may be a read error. The CDR3 spells CASSLVAGSPYHEQFF. CDR3 bases: TGTGCCAGCAGCTTAGTTGCAGGGTCGCCCTACCATGAGCAGTTCTTC. The chain employs TRBV7-9 and TRBJ2-1, with D possibly TRBD1 on 5 matching bases. The CDR3 sequence is 16 residues long. The germline V gene has CDR1 SEHNR and CDR2 FQNEAQ (reference sequence).

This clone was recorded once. In DNA, the CDR3 is TGCGCCAGCAGCCAAGAGGGACTGGAATCCTACGAGCAGTACTTC. This translates into CASSQEGLESYEQYF. The V gene is TRBV4-1, the J gene TRBJ2-7, with a possible D match to TRBD2 (6 bases). The CDR3 consists of 15 residues. Trimming took 0 bases from V and 1 from J, leaving 10 bases between them. Germline CDR1 reads MGHRA; CDR2 reads YSYEKL.

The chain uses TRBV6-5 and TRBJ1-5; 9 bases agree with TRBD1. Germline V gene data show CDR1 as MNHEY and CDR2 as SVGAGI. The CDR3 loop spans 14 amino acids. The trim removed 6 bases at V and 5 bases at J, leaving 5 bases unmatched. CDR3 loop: CASSSRQGDQPQHF. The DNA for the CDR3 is TGTGCCAGCAGCAGCCGACAGGGGGATCAGCCCCAGCATTTT.

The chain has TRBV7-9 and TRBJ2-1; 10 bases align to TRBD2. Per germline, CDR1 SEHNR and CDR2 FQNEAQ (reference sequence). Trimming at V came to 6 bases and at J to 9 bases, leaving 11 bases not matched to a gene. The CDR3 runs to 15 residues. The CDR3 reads CASRAGLAEGGEQFF. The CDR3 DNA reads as TGTGCCAGCAGAGCCGGACTAGCGGAGGGGGGTGAGCAGTTCTTC.

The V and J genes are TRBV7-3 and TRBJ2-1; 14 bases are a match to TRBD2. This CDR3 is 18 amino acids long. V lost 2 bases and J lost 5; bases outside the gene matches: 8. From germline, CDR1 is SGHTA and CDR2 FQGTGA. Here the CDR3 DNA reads TGTGCCAGCAGCTTAGGCTTCGGGACTAGCGGGGGCAACAATGAGCAGTTCTTC. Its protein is CASSLGFGTSGGNNEQFF.

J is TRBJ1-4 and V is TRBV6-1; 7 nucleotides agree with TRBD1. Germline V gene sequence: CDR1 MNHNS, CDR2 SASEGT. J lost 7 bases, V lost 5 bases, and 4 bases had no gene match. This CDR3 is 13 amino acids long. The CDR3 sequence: CASSPGTAEKLFF. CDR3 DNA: TGTGCCAGCAGTCCAGGGACAGCTGAAAAACTGTTTTTT.